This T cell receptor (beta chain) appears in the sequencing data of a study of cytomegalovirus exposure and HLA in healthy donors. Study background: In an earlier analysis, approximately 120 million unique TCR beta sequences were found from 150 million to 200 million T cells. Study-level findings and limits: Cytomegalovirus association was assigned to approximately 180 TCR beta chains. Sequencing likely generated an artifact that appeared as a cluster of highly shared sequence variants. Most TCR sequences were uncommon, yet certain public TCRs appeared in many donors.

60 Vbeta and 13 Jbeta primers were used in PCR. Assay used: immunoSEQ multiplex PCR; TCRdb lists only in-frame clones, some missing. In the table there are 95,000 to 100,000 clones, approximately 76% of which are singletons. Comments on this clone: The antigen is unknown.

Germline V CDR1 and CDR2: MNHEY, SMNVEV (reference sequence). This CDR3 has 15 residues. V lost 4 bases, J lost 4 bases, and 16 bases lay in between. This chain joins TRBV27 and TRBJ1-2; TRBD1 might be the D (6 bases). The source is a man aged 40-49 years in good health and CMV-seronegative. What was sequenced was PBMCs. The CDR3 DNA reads TGTGCCAGCAGTTCCGTCAATCAAGGGGGCTATGGCTACACCTTC. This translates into CASSSVNQGGYGYTF.